This T cell receptor (beta chain) comes out of a study of blood T cell repertoires in COVID-19. Study overall: Researchers got acute and convalescent COVID-19 samples from the United States, Italy and Spain. Nucleic acid was either cDNA or gDNA, and it came from T cells, B-cell-depleted T cells, or PBMCs.

Per the study methods: Amplification from reference gene primers served as the basis for estimated nucleated cell counts. The repertoire was sequenced with immunoSEQ multiplex PCR; TCRdb's copy has only in-frame clones and lacks some. V and J calls plus clone size are reproduced from that table; the DNA served to infer D and trimming. Of around 200,000 clones in the sample, roughly 87% were seen once. The V gene's germline CDR1 is MDHEN and CDR2 SYDVKM. Trimming stripped 5 bases from V and 0 bases from J, with 20 bases between. The CDR3 has 19 amino acids. The chain couples TRBV28 to TRBJ1-6; D perhaps matches TRBD1 (5 bases). This TCR was sampled from a middle-aged woman with acute or convalescent COVID-19. Sequenced: peripheral blood. The CDR3 DNA reads as TGTGCCAGCAGTCCCCTGGGAGGGGCCATCGGCTCCTATAATTCACCCCTCCACTTT. This codes for CASSPLGGAIGSYNSPLHF. Full variable domain (missing parts from reference TRBV28 and TRBJ1-6): DVKVTQSSRYLVKRTGEKVFLECVQDMDHENMFWYRQDPGLGLRLIYFSYDVKMKEKGDIPEGYSVSREKKERFSLILESASTNQTSMYLCASSPLGGAIGSYNSPLHFGNGTRLTVT.